Each of the 9 T cell receptor beta chains below was sequenced from the same sample in a study of control samples from healthy donors and cancer patients. Using immunoSEQ multiplex PCR, the repertoire was profiled, and TCRdb retains in-frame clones only, with some absent. The sample yields a few hundred thousand clones, 80% to 95% seen once. Sequencing was performed on PBMCs. The receptor source for this set is a man aged 40-50 years with head and neck cancer.

This chain joins TRBV4-3 and TRBJ1-6, with no clear D. The CDR3 is made up of 14 amino acids. Trimming pared 1 base from V and 8 bases from J, leaving 9 bases between. Germline V lookup: CDR1 LGHNA, CDR2 YSLEER. CDR3 amino acids: CASSQGRTDSPLHF. For the CDR3, the DNA is TGCGCCAGCAGCCAAGGCAGGACTGATTCACCCCTCCACTTT.

The rearrangement joins TRBV6-5 to TRBJ1-5, with a tentative D call TRBD1 (6 bases). V dropped 10 bases and J dropped 4 bases, with 14 bases sitting between them. The CDR3 length is 13 residues. Germline CDR1 is MNHEY and CDR2 is SVGAGI. The CDR3, as DNA: TGTGCCACGAAGGGGGGCCGGAATCAGCCCCAGCATTTT. Its protein is CATKGGRNQPQHF.

The rearrangement uses TRBV5-6 and TRBJ2-7, with D tentatively TRBD1 (7 bases). The CDR3 runs to 16 residues. Trimming left V 2 bases short and J 2 bases short, with 17 bases between. Looked up from germline, CDR1 is SGHDT and CDR2 is YYEEEE. The CDR3 region has the DNA TGTGCCAGCAGCTTTGGCGGGATCCAGGGGGCCTACGAGCAGTACTTC. This translates into CASSFGGIQGAYEQYF.

The sample holds one count of this clone. V is TRBV6-5 and J is TRBJ1-2; D remains unclear. The CDR3 sequence is 16 residues long. Germline V gene sequence: CDR1 MNHEY, CDR2 SVGAGI. The V end lost 0 bases, the J end lost 1 base, and 12 bases lay between the germline ends. CDR3 coding DNA: TGTGCCAGCAGTTACTCTAGGGCCGTGGATAACTATGGCTACACCTTC. It translates to CASSYSRAVDNYGYTF.

The rearrangement links TRBV4-1 to TRBJ1-4; tentative D call: TRBD1 (6 bases). The CDR3 is 15 residues long. CDR1 and CDR2 from the germline V gene are MGHRA and YSYEKL. V was shortened by 1 base and J by 8 bases, with 14 bases between the two germline ends. The CDR3 bases are TGCGCCAGCAGCCAAGTCGGGACACCTGGCGAAAAACTGTTTTTT. This gives the protein CASSQVGTPGEKLFF.

The chain uses TRBV6-5 and TRBJ1-3; D gene uncertain. The CDR3 has 15 amino acids. V lost 2 bases, J lost 1 base, and 9 bases lay in between. Germline values: CDR1 MNHEY, CDR2 SVGAGI. DNA of the CDR3: TGTGCCAGCAGTTACGCGGGCATGTCTGGAAACACCATATATTTT. This sequence encodes CASSYAGMSGNTIYF.

CDR3: CASSEDRNNSPLHF. In DNA, the CDR3 is TGTGCCAGCAGTGAAGACAGGAATAATTCACCCCTCCACTTT. V is TRBV2 and J is TRBJ1-6, with D possibly being TRBD1 (5 bases). The CDR3 consists of 14 residues. Germline loops: CDR1 SNHLY, CDR2 FYNNEI. V was pared by 1 base and J by 5 bases, with 6 bases between.

This chain's CDR3 is CASRGGGGTEAFF. In DNA form, the CDR3 reads TGTGCCAGTAGGGGCGGGGGCGGAACTGAAGCTTTCTTT. This chain links TRBV19 with TRBJ1-1; D perhaps matches TRBD1 (6 bases). The ends were cut back, 6 bases at V and 5 bases at J, with 13 bases in the middle. The CDR3 extends over 13 amino acids. CDR1 and CDR2 (germline): LNHDA, SQIVND (reference sequence). The whole variable domain, filled in from reference TRBV19 and TRBJ1-1, reads DGGITQSPKYLFRKEGQNVTLSCEQNLNHDAMYWYRQDPGQGLRLIYYSQIVNDFQKGDIAEGYSVSREKKESFPLTVTSAQKNPTAFYLCASRGGGGTEAFFGQGTRLTVV.

The chain's CDR3 is CASHPGKGTEAFF. The CDR3 region has the DNA TGTGCCAGTCACCCAGGGAAGGGAACTGAAGCTTTCTTT. The chain combines TRBV19 with TRBJ1-1; a weak D match, TRBD1 (5 bases). This CDR3 has 13 amino acids. V dropped 8 bases and J dropped 5 bases, with 15 bases sitting between them. Germline CDR1 and CDR2: LNHDA and SQIVND (reference sequence).